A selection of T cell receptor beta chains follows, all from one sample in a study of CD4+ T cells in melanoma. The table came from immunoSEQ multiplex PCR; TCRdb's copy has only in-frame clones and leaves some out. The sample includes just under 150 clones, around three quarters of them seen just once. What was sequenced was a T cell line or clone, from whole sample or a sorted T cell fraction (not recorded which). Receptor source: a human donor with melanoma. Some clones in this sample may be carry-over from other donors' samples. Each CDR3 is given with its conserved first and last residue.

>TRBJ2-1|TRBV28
CASSLEYNEQFF
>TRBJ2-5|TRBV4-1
CASSYIGGLAGQETQYF
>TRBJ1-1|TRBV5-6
CASSPDPQNTEAFF
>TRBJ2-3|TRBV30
CAWNRAGTTQYF
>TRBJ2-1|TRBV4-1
CASSHYPNSGQFF
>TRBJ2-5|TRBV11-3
CASRDRDSKTQYF
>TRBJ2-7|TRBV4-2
CASSLVGTAYEQYF
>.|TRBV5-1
CASSPGMGNNYEQYF
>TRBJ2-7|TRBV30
CAWSPNYSHEQYF
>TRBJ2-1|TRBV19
CASGSRYNEQFF
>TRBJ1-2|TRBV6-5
CASSPQGAYGYGYTF
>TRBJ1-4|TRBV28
CASSLDSSTNEKLFF
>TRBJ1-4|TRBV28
CASMGSRENEKLFF
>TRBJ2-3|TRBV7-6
CASSSSGTRTRDTQYF
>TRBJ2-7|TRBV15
CATSRGGDRGMAYEQYF
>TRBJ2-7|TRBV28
CASSSAFEQYF
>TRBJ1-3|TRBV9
CASSQEVPHSGRNTIYF
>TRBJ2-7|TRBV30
CAWSGSYEQYF
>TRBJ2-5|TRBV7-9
CASSLALQGQVLQETQYF
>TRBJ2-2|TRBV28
CASSLALPQGVDSNTGELFF
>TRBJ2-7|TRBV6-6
CASSYGAGRTYEQYF
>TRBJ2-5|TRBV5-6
CASSFPGLAETQYF
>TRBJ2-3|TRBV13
CASSPPGTDTQYF
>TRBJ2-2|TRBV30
CAWSDLAGATTDTGELFF
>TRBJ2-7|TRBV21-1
CASSLVGTAYEQYF
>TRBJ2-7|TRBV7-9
CASSLVGTAYEQYF
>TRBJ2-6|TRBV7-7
CASSSSHKSQSRANVLTF
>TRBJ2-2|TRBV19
CASSIREVTGELFF
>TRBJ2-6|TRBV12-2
CASRAPLTPQSRANVLTF
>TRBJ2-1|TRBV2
CASTYTRMGEQFF
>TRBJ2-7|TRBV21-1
CASSPPHRGRPSYEQYF
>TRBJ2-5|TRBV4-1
CASSQDRQGVHF
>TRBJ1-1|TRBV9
CASSTSGGAVWNTEAFF
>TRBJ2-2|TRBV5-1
CASSLARGTTGELFF
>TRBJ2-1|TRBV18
CASSPQGQGPYNEQFF
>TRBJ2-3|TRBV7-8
CASSLGKPTDTQYF
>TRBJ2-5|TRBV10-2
CASNNPGTQETQYF
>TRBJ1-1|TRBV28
CASSLSRMAFF